These 27 T cell receptor beta chains were all obtained from the same sample, sequenced in a study of T cells in Graves' hyperthyroidism and ophthalmopathy. Amplification of TCR beta CDR3 regions used RNA as the template. During a first-round RT-PCR of the TCR CDR3, the HTBI primer set was used. TCRdb analysed the multiplex PCR reads with MiXCR anew, one entry per CDR3 protein. The table lists about 560,000 distinct CDR3 sequences, 35% to 55% of them singletons. Material for sequencing was peripheral blood or thyroid tissue (not recorded which). These receptors all come from a woman younger than 35 with Graves' hyperthyroidism.

This clonotype was recorded at least ten times. CDR3 protein: CASSRTGTGESPLHF. The CDR3 coding sequence is TGTGCCAGCAGCCGGACCGGGACGGGGGAATCACCCCTCCACTTT. The V gene is TRBV7-9, the J gene TRBJ1-6, with TRBD1 as a possible D gene (5 bases). With 5 bases removed from V and 10 bases from J, the gap between germline ends came to 18 bases. The CDR3 sequence is 15 residues long. From germline, CDR1 is SEHNR and CDR2 FQNEAQ (reference sequence).

Comment on this clonotype: A much more abundant neighbour one base away suggests this may be a read error. The genes are TRBV7-9 and TRBJ1-1; D gene ambiguous. Germline CDR1 is SEHNR and CDR2 is FQNEAQ (reference sequence). The CDR3 length is 14 residues. CDR3 coding DNA: TGTGCCAGCAGCTTACGAGAGATGAACATTGAAGCTTTCTTT. It encodes CASSLREMNIEAFF.

This clonotype has ten or more counts. The chain uses TRBV7-9 and TRBJ2-5; TRBD1 or TRBD2 may be the D gene (5 bases each). Germline V gene lookup returns CDR1 SEHNR and CDR2 FQNEAQ (reference sequence). The V end lost 4 bases, the J end lost 2 bases, and 11 bases lay between the germline ends. This CDR3 comprises 14 residues. The DNA for the CDR3 is TGTGCCAGCAGCTCGGGACGGGAACAAGAGACCCAGTACTTC. This sequence encodes CASSSGREQETQYF.

The chain links TRBV29-1 to TRBJ1-2; D not certain. The CDR3 covers 9 residues. Germline V lookup: CDR1 SQVTM, CDR2 ANQGSEA. V was shortened by 2 bases and J by 12 bases, with 7 bases between the two germline ends. The CDR3 region is CSVERENTF. CDR3 nucleotide sequence: TGCAGCGTTGAAAGGGAGAACACCTTC.

The chain combines TRBV7-9 with TRBJ1-1; no clear D. Looked up from germline, CDR1 is SEHNR and CDR2 is FQNEAQ (reference sequence). This CDR3 spans 13 amino acids. The V end was cut by 8 bases, the J end by 6 bases, with 16 bases between. The CDR3 here is CASSLDLKAEAFF. In nucleotides, the CDR3 is TGTGCCAGCTCACTAGATTTGAAAGCTGAAGCTTTCTTT.

CDR3 region: CSVSSGGYTF. The CDR3, as DNA: TGCAGCGTTAGTTCAGGGGGCTACACCTTC. The gene calls are TRBV29-1 and TRBJ1-2; D possibly corresponds to TRBD1 (5 bases). Germline V gives CDR1 SQVTM, CDR2 ANQGSEA. The V end lost 5 bases, the J end lost 8 bases, and 9 bases lay between the germline ends. The CDR3 is 10 amino acids.

Worth noting for this clonotype: A read error may explain this, as a much larger clone is one base away. The V call is TRBV7-2, the J call TRBJ2-6, with no clear D. The CDR3 covers 16 residues. The germline V gene encodes CDR1 SGHTA and CDR2 FQGNSA. Between the trimmed V and J ends, which lost 2 bases and 2 bases, there was a span of 10 bases. CDR3 in DNA: TGTGCCAGCAGCTTAACGGCCTACCCTGGGGCCAACGTCCTGACTTTC. Amino acid sequence: CASSLTAYPGANVLTF. Based on the CDR3 plus reference TRBV7-2 and TRBJ2-6, the full variable domain is GAGVSQSPSNKVTEKGKDVELRCDPISGHTALYWYRQSLGQGLEFLIYFQGNSAPDKSGLPSDRFSAERTGGSVSTLTIQRTQQEDSAVYLCASSLTAYPGANVLTFGAGSRLTVL.

In its sample, this clonotype was seen once. J is TRBJ1-6 and V is TRBV10-3; the D gene is possibly TRBD1 (5 bases). Germline CDR1 reads ENHRY; CDR2 reads SYGVKD. V lost 2 bases, J lost 3 bases, and 5 bases lay in between. This CDR3 region has 14 residues. The DNA for the CDR3 is TGTGCCATCAGTGAGGACAGCTATAATTCACCCCTCCACTTT. Encoded protein: CAISEDSYNSPLHF.

This clonotype was counted between two and nine times. One base away lies a much larger clone, so this may be a sequencing read error. The CDR3 sequence: CAISDSSNQPQHF. The CDR3 DNA reads TGTGCCATCAGTGACAGTAGCAATCAGCCCCAGCATTTT. The chain couples TRBV10-3 to TRBJ1-5, with D unclear. Looked up from germline, CDR1 is ENHRY and CDR2 is SYGVKD. CDR3 size: 13 residues. Trimming pared 3 bases from V and 0 bases from J, leaving 3 bases between.

This clonotype has at least ten counts. The chain is built from TRBV29-1 and TRBJ1-1; D call uncertain. Germline V CDR1 and CDR2: SQVTM, ANQGSEA. V gave up 6 bases and J gave up 10 bases, with 18 bases separating them. The CDR3 spans 12 residues. In nucleotides, the CDR3 is TGCAGCGTCGCGAGACATAAGATTGGAGCTTTCTTT. Its translation: CSVARHKIGAFF. The full variable domain, with the rest looked up from reference TRBV29-1 and TRBJ1-1, is SAVISQKPSRDICQRGTSLTIQCQVDSQVTMMFWYRQQPGQSLTLIATANQGSEATYESGFVIDKFPISRPNLTFSTLTVSNMSPEDSSIYLCSVARHKIGAFFGQGTRLTVV.

This chain joins TRBV7-9 and TRBJ2-7; D is perhaps TRBD1 or TRBD2 (6 bases each). CDR1 is SEHNR, CDR2 FQNEAQ, per germline (reference sequence). CDR3 length equals 15 residues. V was clipped by 5 bases and J by 6 bases, with 20 bases between them. The CDR3 region has the DNA TGTGCCAGCAGCATTCCCGGGACGGGGGCTCTCGAGCAGTACTTC. It translates to CASSIPGTGALEQYF.

Worth noting for this clonotype: A much larger clonotype is one base distant, so this may be a read error. This sequence joins TRBV2 and TRBJ1-4; the D gene is possibly TRBD1 (6 bases). Germline-derived CDR1 and CDR2 are SNHLY and FYNNEI. Trimming removed 1 base from V and 7 bases from J, with 13 bases in between. The CDR3 loop spans 15 amino acids. CDR3 DNA: TGTGCCAGCAGTGAAGACAGGGCAGGGAGTGAAAAACTGTTTTTT. Translating it yields CASSEDRAGSEKLFF.

This clonotype appeared a few times. This chain uses TRBV7-9 with TRBJ2-2; possibly TRBD2 for D (6 bases). Germline V gene lookup returns CDR1 SEHNR and CDR2 FQNEAQ (reference sequence). The CDR3 has 14 amino acids. Trimming took 3 bases from V and 4 from J, leaving 9 bases between them. The CDR3 DNA follows: TGTGCCAGCAGCTTTGCGGGAAGCACCGGGGAGCTGTTTTTT. It encodes CASSFAGSTGELFF.

This chain uses TRBV20-1 with TRBJ2-5; D is perhaps TRBD1 (6 bases). The V and J ends lost 1 base and 1 base respectively, with 10 bases between them. CDR3 length equals 14 residues. Germline CDR1 and CDR2: DFQATT and SNEGSKA (reference sequence). This CDR3 reads CSARVTGFQETQYF. The CDR3 DNA reads as TGCAGTGCTAGAGTGACAGGCTTCCAAGAGACCCAGTACTTC.

This clonotype was counted many times. The chain joins TRBV2 to TRBJ2-2; D is unclear. Germline CDR1 and CDR2: SNHLY and FYNNEI. This CDR3 region has 10 residues. Deletions cut 4 bases from V and 8 bases from J, with 2 bases between. The CDR3 DNA sequence: TGTGCCAGCAGTGGGGGGGAGCTGTTTTTT. Its translation: CASSGGELFF.

This chain joins TRBV12-3 or TRBV12-4 and TRBJ1-1, with unresolved D. Trimming shortened V by 6 bases and J by 1 base, and 15 bases separated the two germline ends. The CDR3 covers 15 residues. The CDR3 sequence: CASRGGSEENTEAFF. The CDR3 nucleotides read TGTGCCAGCAGGGGCGGCTCAGAGGAGAACACTGAAGCTTTCTTT.

The chain has TRBV2 and TRBJ1-2; D not resolved. Trimming removed 11 bases at V and 0 bases at J, with 16 bases between. From germline, CDR1 is SNHLY and CDR2 FYNNEI. This CDR3 is built from 14 residues. CDR3 residues: CARSGREPNYGYTF. CDR3 bases: TGTGCCCGGTCCGGGAGGGAGCCTAACTATGGCTACACCTTC.

On this clonotype: One end of the junction varies from germline; a read error may be responsible. The chain joins TRBV7-2 to TRBJ2-5; D is uncertain. The CDR3 has 14 residues. Germline CDR1 reads SGHTA; CDR2 reads FQGNSA. This chain's CDR3 is CASSHPARQETQYF. CDR3 in DNA: TGCGCCAGCAGCCATCCCGCCCGCCAAGAGACCCAGTACTTC.

The chain carries TRBV29-1 and TRBJ2-3, with D perhaps assigned TRBD1 or TRBD2 (6 bases each). Germline V gene lookup returns CDR1 SQVTM and CDR2 ANQGSEA. The CDR3 loop spans 14 amino acids. V gave up 6 bases and J gave up 4 bases, with 17 bases separating them. The CDR3 DNA sequence: TGCAGCGTCGGGGAGGACGGGGGCCCAGATACGCAGTATTTT. This gives the protein CSVGEDGGPDTQYF.

The chain employs TRBV20-1 and TRBJ1-3; TRBD1 matches 7 bases. CDR3 length equals 15 residues. Germline lookup yields CDR1 DFQATT and CDR2 SNEGSKA (reference sequence). With 5 bases clipped from V and 0 bases from J, the junction kept 7 bases outside the gene matches. For the CDR3, the DNA is TGCAGTGCTCAGACAGGGCTCCCCTCTGGAAACACCATATATTTT. As protein: CSAQTGLPSGNTIYF.

In its sample, this clonotype was seen a few times. The J gene is TRBJ1-1, the V gene TRBV7-2; perhaps TRBD1 as D (5 bases). The V gene lost 4 bases and the J gene lost 4 bases, with 16 bases spanning the gap. CDR1 is SGHTA, CDR2 FQGNSA, per germline. The CDR3 runs to 15 residues. The CDR3 loop reads CASSSTARGTTEAFF. The CDR3 region has the DNA TGTGCCAGCAGCTCTACTGCCCGCGGGACCACTGAAGCTTTCTTT.

Only one count was recorded for this clonotype. This chain uses TRBV29-1 with TRBJ1-1; D call uncertain. This CDR3 contains 13 residues. Looked up from germline, CDR1 is SQVTM and CDR2 is ANQGSEA. CDR3 protein: CSLLWGGGTEAFF. The CDR3 DNA sequence: TGCAGTTTATTGTGGGGAGGAGGGACTGAAGCTTTCTTT.

The chain carries TRBV9 and TRBJ1-4, with D possibly TRBD1 on 5 matching bases. Trimming shortened V by 3 bases and J by 4 bases, and 13 bases separated the two germline ends. CDR1 and CDR2 (germline): SGDLS, YYNGEE. The CDR3 consists of 15 residues. The CDR3: CASSEGTFYNEKLFF. The CDR3 bases are TGTGCCAGCAGCGAAGGGACGTTCTATAATGAAAAACTGTTTTTT.

This clonotype was counted between two and nine times. V is TRBV30 and J is TRBJ1-1; D unresolved. The CDR3 is 13 amino acids. Trimming took off 3 bases at V and 11 bases at J, with 19 bases between the two ends. The germline CDR1 and CDR2 sequences are GTSNPN and SVGIG (reference sequence). CDR3 residues: CAWRPDLTQGAFF. CDR3 DNA sequence: TGTGCCTGGAGGCCAGACTTAACCCAAGGGGCTTTCTTT.

In its sample, this clonotype was seen a few times. The chain links TRBV7-2 to TRBJ1-4, with a tentative D call TRBD1 (5 bases). CDR3 length: 13 residues. Germline V gene sequence: CDR1 SGHTA, CDR2 FQGNSA. Between the trimmed V and J ends, which lost 0 bases and 6 bases, there was a span of 5 bases. CDR3 coding DNA: TGTGCCAGCAGCTTAGCGGGGCATGAAAAACTGTTTTTT. It codes for CASSLAGHEKLFF.

In the case of this clonotype: Mismatch with germline at one junction end may stem from a read error. This chain links TRBV11-2 with TRBJ1-5, with D unresolved. CDR3 length: 15 amino acids. CDR1 and CDR2 from the germline V gene are SGHAT and FQNNGV. CDR3 in DNA: TGCGCCAGCAGCCAAGGGCCCGGTGGTGGTCAGCCCCAGCATTTT. It specifies CASSQGPGGGQPQHF.

The chain employs TRBV20-1 and TRBJ2-7; D is unclear. The CDR3 has 13 residues. Per the germline V gene, CDR1 is DFQATT and CDR2 is SNEGSKA (reference sequence). Trimming cost V 0 bases and J 3 bases, with 9 bases left between them. The CDR3 DNA is TGCAGTGCTAGAGATCGAGTAGACTACGAGCAGTACTTC. This translates into CSARDRVDYEQYF.